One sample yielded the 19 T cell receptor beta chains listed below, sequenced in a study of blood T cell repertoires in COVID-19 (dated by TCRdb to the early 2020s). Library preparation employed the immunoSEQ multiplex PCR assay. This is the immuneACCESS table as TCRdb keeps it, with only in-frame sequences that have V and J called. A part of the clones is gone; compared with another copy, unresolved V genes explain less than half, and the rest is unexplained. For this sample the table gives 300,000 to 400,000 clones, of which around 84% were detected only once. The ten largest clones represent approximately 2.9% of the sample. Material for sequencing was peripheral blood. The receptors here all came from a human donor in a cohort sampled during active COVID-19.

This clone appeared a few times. CDR3 nucleotides: TGCGCCAGCAGGCGGGGGATCTCTGGAAACACCATATATTTT. This codes for CASRRGISGNTIYF. The chain carries TRBV5-1 and TRBJ1-3; weak D call: TRBD1 (5 bases). In germline, CDR1 is SGHRS, CDR2 YFSETQ. Trimming cost V 5 bases and J 0 bases, with 9 bases left between them. The CDR3 covers 14 residues.

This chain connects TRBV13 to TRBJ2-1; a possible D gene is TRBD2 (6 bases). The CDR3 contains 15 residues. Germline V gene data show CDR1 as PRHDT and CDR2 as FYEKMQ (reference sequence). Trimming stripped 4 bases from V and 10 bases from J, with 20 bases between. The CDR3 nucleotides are TGTGCCAGCAGCTCCGTAGCGGCCGCCAGGTACGAGCAGTTCTTC. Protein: CASSSVAAARYEQFF.

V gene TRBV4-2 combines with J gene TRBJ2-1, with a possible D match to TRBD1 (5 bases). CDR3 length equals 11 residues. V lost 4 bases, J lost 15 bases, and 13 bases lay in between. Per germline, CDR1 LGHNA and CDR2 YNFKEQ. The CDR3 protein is CASSLRGLGFF. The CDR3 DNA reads TGTGCCAGCAGCCTTAGGGGCCTTGGGTTCTTC.

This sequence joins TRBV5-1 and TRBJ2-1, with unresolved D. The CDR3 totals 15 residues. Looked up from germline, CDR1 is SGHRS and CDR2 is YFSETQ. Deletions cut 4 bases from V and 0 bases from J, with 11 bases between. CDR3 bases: TGCGCCAGCAGCGCGACTGGTCTCTCCTACAATGAGCAGTTCTTC. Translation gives CASSATGLSYNEQFF.

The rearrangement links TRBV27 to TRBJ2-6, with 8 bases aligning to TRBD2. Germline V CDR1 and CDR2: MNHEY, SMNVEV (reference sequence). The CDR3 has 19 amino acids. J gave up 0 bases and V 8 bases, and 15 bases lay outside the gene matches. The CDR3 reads CASGTLRGAQGSGANVLTF. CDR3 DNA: TGTGCCAGCGGAACGTTGCGGGGGGCGCAGGGCTCTGGGGCCAACGTCCTGACTTTC.

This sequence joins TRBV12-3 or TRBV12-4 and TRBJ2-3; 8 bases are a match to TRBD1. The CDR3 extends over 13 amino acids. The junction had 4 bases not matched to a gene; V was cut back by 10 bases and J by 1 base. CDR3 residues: CAIKTGGTDTQYF. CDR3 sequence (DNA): TGTGCCATCAAGACAGGGGGCACAGATACGCAGTATTTT.

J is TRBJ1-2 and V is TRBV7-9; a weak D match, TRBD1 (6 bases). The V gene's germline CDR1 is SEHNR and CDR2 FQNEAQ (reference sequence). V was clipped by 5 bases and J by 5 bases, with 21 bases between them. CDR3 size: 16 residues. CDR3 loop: CASSPTGPWSGYGYTF. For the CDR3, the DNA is TGTGCCAGCAGCCCGACAGGACCCTGGTCCGGGTATGGCTACACCTTC.

CDR3 nucleotide sequence: TGTGCCACCAGTGATACCCCGAGGGACAGGGGGAGGTCTGGCTACACCTTC. It translates to CATSDTPRDRGRSGYTF. The chain joins TRBV24-1 to TRBJ1-2, with 11 nucleotides matching TRBD1. CDR3 length equals 17 residues. V trimming: 3 bases; J trimming: 7 bases; junction bases outside the gene matches: 12. The germline V gene encodes CDR1 KGHDR and CDR2 SFDVKD.

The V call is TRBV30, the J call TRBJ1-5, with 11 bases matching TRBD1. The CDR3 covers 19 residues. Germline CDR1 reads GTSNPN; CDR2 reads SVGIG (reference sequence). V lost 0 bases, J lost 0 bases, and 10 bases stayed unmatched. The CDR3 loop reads CAWSVRGTGGMYSNQPQHF. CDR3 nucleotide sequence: TGTGCCTGGAGTGTACGGGGGACAGGGGGAATGTATAGCAATCAGCCCCAGCATTTT.

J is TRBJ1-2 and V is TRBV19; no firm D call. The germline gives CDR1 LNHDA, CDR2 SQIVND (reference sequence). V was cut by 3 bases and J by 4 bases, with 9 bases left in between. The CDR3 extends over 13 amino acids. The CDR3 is CASSIWATYGYTF. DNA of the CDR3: TGTGCCAGTAGTATCTGGGCCACCTATGGCTACACCTTC. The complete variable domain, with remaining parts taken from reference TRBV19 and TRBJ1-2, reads DGGITQSPKYLFRKEGQNVTLSCEQNLNHDAMYWYRQDPGQGLRLIYYSQIVNDFQKGDIAEGYSVSREKKESFPLTVTSAQKNPTAFYLCASSIWATYGYTFGSGTRLTVV.

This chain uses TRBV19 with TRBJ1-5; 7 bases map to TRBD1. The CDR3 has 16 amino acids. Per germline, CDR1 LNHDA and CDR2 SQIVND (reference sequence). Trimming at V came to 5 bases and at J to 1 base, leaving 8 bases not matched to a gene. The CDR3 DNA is TGTGCCAGTAGTGGGGACAGAATGGGAAGCAATCAGCCCCAGCATTTT. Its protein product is CASSGDRMGSNQPQHF.

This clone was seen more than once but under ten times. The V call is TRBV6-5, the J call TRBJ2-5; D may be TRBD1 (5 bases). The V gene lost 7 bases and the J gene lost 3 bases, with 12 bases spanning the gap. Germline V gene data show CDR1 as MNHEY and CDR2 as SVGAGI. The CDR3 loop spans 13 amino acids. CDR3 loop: CASTAGKEETQYF. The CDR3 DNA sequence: TGTGCCAGCACGGCAGGGAAGGAAGAGACCCAGTACTTC.

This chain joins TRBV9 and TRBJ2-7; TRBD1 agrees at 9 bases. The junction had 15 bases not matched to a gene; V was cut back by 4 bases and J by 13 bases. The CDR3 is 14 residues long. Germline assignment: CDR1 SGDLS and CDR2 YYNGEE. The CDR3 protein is CASSIDPGTGSIYF. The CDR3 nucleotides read TGTGCCAGCAGCATCGACCCCGGGACAGGGTCTATCTACTTC.

The CDR3 reads CASSQQGRETQYF. In nucleotides, the CDR3 is TGTGCCAGCAGCCAACAGGGGAGGGAGACCCAGTACTTC. The J gene is TRBJ2-5, the V gene TRBV6-5; tentatively, D is TRBD1 (7 bases). This CDR3 contains 13 residues. V shed 6 bases and J shed 5 bases, with 13 bases lying between them. The germline V gene has CDR1 MNHEY and CDR2 SVGAGI.

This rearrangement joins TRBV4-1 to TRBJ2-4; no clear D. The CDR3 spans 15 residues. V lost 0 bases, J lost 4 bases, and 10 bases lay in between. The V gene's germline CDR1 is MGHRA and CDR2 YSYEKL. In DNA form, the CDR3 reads TGCGCCAGCAGCCAAGATGTTTCACTAAAAAACATTCAGTACTTC. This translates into CASSQDVSLKNIQYF.

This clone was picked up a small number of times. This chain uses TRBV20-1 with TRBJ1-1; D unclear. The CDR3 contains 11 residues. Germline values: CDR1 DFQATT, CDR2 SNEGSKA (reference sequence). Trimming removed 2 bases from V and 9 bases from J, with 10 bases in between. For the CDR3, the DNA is TGCAGTGCTAGAAGTTTACAGAAAGCTTTCTTT. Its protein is CSARSLQKAFF.

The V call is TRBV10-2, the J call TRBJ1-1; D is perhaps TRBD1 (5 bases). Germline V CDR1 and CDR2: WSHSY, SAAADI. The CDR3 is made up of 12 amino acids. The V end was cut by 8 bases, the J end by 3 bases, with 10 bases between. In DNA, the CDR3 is TGCGCCAGCGGCCCGGGGGACACTGAAGCTTTCTTT. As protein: CASGPGDTEAFF.

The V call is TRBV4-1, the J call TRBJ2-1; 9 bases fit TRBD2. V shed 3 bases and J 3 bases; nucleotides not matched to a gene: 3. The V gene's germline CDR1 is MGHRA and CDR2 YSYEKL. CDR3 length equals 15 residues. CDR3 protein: CASSQRLADYNEQFF. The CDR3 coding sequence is TGCGCCAGCAGCCAGCGACTAGCGGACTACAATGAGCAGTTCTTC.

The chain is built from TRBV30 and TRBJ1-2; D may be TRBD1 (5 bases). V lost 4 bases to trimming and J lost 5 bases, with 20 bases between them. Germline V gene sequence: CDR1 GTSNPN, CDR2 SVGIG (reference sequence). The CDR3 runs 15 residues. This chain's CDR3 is CAWKVSPGKGYGYTF. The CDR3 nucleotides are TGTGCCTGGAAAGTCTCACCAGGGAAGGGGTATGGCTACACCTTC. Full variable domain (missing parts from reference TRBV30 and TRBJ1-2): SQTIHQWPATLVQPVGSPLSLECTVEGTSNPNLYWYRQAAGRGLQLLFYSVGIGQISSEVPQNLSASRPQDRQFILSSKKLLLSDSGFYLCAWKVSPGKGYGYTFGSGTRLTVV.